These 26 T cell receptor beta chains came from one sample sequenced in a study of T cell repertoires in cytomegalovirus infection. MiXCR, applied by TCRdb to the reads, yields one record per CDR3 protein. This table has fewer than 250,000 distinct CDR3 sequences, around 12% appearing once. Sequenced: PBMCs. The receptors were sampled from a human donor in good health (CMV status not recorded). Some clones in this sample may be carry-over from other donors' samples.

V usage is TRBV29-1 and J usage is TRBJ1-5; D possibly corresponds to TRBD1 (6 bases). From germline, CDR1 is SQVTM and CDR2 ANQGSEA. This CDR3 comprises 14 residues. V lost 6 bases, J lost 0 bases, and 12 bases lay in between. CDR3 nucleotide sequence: TGCAGCGTCCTCACAGGGTATAGCAATCAGCCCCAGCATTTT. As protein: CSVLTGYSNQPQHF.

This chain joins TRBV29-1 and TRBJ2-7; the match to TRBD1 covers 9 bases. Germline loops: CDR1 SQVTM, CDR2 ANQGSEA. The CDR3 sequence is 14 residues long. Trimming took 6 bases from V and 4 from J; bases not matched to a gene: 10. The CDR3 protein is CSVRIRDRVYEQYF. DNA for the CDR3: TGCAGCGTGCGGATCCGGGACAGGGTTTACGAGCAGTACTTC.

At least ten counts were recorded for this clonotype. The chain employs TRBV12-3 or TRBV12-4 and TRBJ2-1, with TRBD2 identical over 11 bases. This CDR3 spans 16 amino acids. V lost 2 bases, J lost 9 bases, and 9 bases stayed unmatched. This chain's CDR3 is CASSLISGRAGGEQFF. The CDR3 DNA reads TGTGCCAGCAGTTTAATTAGCGGGAGGGCCGGGGGTGAGCAGTTCTTC.

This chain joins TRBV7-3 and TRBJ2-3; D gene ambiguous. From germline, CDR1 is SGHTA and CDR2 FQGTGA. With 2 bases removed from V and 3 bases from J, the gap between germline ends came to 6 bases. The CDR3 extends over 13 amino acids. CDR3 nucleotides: TGTGCCAGCAGCTTATCATGGACAGATACGCAGTATTTT. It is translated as CASSLSWTDTQYF. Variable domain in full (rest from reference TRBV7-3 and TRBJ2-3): GAGVSQTPSNKVTEKGKYVELRCDPISGHTALYWYRQSLGQGPEFLIYFQGTGAADDSGLPNDRFFAVRPEGSVSTLKIQRTERGDSAVYLCASSLSWTDTQYFGPGTRLTVL.

CDR3 sequence: CAIGSPSSYEQYF. The DNA of the CDR3 is TGTGCCATCGGATCTCCTAGCTCCTACGAGCAGTACTTC. The V gene is TRBV10-3, the J gene TRBJ2-7; D is ambiguous. Between the trimmed V and J ends, which lost 8 bases and 0 bases, there was a span of 11 bases. The CDR3 spans 13 residues. Germline CDR1 is ENHRY and CDR2 is SYGVKD.

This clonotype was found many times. For the CDR3, the DNA is TGTGCCAGCAGCAGGACGGAAGGCTCCTATAATTCACCCCTCCACTTT. Its translation is CASSRTEGSYNSPLHF. The chain combines TRBV7-9 with TRBJ1-6; D gene ambiguous. Germline V lookup: CDR1 SEHNR, CDR2 FQNEAQ (reference sequence). Trimming took off 5 bases at V and 0 bases at J, with 11 bases between the two ends. This CDR3 is built from 16 residues.

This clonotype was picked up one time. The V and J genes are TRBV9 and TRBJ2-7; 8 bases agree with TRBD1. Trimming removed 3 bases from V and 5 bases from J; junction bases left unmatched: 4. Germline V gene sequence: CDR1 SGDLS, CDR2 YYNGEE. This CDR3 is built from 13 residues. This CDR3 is CASSARQGNEQYF. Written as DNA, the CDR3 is TGTGCCAGCAGCGCCCGACAGGGGAACGAGCAGTACTTC.

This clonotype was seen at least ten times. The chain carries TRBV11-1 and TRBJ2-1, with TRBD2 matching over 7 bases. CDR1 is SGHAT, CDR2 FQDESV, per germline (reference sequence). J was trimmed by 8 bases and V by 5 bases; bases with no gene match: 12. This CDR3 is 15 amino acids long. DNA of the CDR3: TGTGCCAGCAGCCTAGGGACTACCCAGGTGGATGAGCAGTTCTTC. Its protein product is CASSLGTTQVDEQFF.

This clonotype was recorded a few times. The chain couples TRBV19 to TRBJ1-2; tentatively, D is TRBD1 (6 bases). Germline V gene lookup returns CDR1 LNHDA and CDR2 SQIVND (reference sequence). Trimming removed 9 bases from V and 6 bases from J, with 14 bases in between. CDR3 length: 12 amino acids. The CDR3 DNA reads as TGTGCCAGGATACAGGGATCGGATGGCTACACCTTC. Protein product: CARIQGSDGYTF.

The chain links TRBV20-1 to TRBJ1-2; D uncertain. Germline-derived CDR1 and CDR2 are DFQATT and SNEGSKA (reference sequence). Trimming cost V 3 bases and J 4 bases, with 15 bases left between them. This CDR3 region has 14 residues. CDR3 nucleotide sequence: TGCAGTGCTAGCGGTGGCGGGGAGGGCTATGGCTACACCTTC. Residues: CSASGGGEGYGYTF.

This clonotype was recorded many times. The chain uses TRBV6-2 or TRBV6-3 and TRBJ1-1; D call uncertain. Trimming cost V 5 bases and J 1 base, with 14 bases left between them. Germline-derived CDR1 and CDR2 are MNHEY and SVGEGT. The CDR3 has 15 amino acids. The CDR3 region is CASSIPSWGNTEAFF. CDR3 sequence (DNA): TGTGCCAGCAGTATACCCTCATGGGGGAACACTGAAGCTTTCTTT.

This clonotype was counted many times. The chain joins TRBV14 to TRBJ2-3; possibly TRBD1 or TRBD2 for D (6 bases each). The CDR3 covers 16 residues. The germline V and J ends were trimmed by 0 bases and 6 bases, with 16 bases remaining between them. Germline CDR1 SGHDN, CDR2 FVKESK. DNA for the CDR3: TGTGCCAGCAGCCAAGACCTTGGGGGGCGGGCGGATACGCAGTATTTT. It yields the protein CASSQDLGGRADTQYF.

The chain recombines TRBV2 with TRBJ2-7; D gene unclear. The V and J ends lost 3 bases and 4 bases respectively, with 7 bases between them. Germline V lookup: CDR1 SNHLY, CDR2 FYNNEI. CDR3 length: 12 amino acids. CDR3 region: CASSDVPYEQYF. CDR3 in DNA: TGTGCCAGCAGTGACGTCCCGTACGAGCAGTACTTC.

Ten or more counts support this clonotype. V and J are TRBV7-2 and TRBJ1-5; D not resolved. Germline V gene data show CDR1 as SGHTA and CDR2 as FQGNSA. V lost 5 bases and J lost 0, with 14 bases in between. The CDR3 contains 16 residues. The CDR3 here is CASSRRADYSNQPQHF. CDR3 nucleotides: TGTGCCAGCAGCCGGAGGGCAGATTATAGCAATCAGCCCCAGCATTTT. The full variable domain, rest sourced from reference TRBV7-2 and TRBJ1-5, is GAGVSQSPSNKVTEKGKDVELRCDPISGHTALYWYRQSLGQGLEFLIYFQGNSAPDKSGLPSDRFSAERTGGSVSTLTIQRTQQEDSAVYLCASSRRADYSNQPQHFGDGTRLSIL.

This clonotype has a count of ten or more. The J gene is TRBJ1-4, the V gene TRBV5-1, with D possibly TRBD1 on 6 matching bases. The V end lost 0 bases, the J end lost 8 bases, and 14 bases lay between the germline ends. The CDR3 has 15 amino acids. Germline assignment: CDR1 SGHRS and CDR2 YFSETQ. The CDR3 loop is CASSLASGAGEKLFF. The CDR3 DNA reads TGCGCCAGCAGCTTGGCCTCAGGGGCGGGGGAAAAACTGTTTTTT. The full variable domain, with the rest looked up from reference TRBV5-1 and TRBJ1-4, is KAGVTQTPRYLIKTRGQQVTLSCSPISGHRSVSWYQQTPGQGLQFLFEYFSETQRNKGNFPGRFSGRQFSNSRSEMNVSTLELGDSALYLCASSLASGAGEKLFFGSGTQLSVL.

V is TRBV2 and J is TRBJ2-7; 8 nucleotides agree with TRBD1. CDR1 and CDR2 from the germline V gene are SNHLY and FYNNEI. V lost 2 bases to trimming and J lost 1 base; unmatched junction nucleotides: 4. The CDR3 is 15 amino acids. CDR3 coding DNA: TGTGCCAGCAGTGAATTGGGACAGGCTTCCTACGAGCAGTACTTC. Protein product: CASSELGQASYEQYF.

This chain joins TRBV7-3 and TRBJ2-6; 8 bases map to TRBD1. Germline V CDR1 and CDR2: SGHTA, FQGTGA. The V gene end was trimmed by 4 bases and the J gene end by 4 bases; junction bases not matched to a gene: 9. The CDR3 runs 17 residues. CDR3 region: CASSSTGTGAGANVLTF. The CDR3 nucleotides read TGTGCCAGCAGCTCAACCGGGACAGGAGCCGGGGCCAACGTCCTGACTTTC.

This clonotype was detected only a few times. The CDR3 nucleotides read TGCAGCGTTGAAGATCCGGGACAACAGTACCAAGAGACCCAGTACTTC. Its protein is CSVEDPGQQYQETQYF. V usage is TRBV29-1 and J usage is TRBJ2-5; tentatively, D is TRBD1 (6 bases). This CDR3 has 16 amino acids. The ends were cut back, 0 bases at V and 0 bases at J, with 14 bases in the middle. Germline V lookup: CDR1 SQVTM, CDR2 ANQGSEA.

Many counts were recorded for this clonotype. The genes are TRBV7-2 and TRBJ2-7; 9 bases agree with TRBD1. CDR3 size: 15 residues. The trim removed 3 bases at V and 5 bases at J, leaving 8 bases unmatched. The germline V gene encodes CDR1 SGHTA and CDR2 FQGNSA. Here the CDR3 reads CASSFTGTGSNEQYF. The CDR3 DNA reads TGTGCCAGCAGCTTTACCGGGACAGGGAGCAACGAGCAGTACTTC. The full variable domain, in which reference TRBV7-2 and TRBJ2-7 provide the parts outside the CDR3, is GAGVSQSPSNKVTEKGKDVELRCDPISGHTALYWYRQSLGQGLEFLIYFQGNSAPDKSGLPSDRFSAERTGGSVSTLTIQRTQQEDSAVYLCASSFTGTGSNEQYFGPGTRLTVT.

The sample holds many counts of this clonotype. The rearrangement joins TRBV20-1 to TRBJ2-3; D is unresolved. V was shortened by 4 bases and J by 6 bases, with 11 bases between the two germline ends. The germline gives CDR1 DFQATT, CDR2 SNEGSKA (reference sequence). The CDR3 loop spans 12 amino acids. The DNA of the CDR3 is TGCAGTGCTACCCGGAGCAGCGATACGCAGTATTTT. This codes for CSATRSSDTQYF.

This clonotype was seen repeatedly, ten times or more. The CDR3 loop reads CASSFRVGNQPQHF. The CDR3 nucleotides are TGTGCCAGCAGTTTCAGGGTGGGCAATCAGCCCCAGCATTTT. The chain has TRBV12-3 or TRBV12-4 and TRBJ1-5; TRBD1 is a possible D gene (5 bases). CDR3 size: 14 residues. The germline V and J ends were trimmed by 3 bases and 2 bases, with 8 bases remaining between them.

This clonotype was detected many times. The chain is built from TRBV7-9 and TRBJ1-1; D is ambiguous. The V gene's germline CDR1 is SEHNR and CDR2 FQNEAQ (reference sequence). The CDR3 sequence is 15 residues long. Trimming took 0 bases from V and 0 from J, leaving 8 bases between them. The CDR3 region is CASSLADGLNTEAFF. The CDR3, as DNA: TGTGCCAGCAGCTTAGCAGACGGTTTGAACACTGAAGCTTTCTTT.

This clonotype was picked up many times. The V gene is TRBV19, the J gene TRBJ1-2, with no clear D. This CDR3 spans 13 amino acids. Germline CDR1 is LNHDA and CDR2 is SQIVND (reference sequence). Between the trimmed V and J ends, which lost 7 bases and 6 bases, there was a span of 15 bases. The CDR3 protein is CASIPPAGHGYTF. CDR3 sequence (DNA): TGTGCCAGTATTCCTCCGGCAGGCCATGGCTACACCTTC.

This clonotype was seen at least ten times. The CDR3 DNA reads as TGCAGCGTTACCAGAGGGGGGGGGACAGAAGAAGCTTTCTTT. It yields the protein CSVTRGGGTEEAFF. J is TRBJ1-1 and V is TRBV29-1, with 7 bases lining up with TRBD1. Germline V gene data show CDR1 as SQVTM and CDR2 as ANQGSEA. This CDR3 is built from 14 residues. Trimming cost V 5 bases and J 8 bases; bases outside gene matches: 14.

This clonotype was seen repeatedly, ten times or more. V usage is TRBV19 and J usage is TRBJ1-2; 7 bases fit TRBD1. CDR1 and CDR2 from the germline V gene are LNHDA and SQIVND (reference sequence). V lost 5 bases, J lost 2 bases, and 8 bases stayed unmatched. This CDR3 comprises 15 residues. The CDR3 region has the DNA TGTGCCAGTAGTCTTGGACAGGCCCTCAACTATGGCTACACCTTC. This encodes CASSLGQALNYGYTF.

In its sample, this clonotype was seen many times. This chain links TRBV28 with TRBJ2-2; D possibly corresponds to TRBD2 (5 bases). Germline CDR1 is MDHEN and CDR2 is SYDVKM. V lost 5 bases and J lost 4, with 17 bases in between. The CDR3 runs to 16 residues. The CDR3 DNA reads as TGTGCCAGCAGTCTCGATGCCGGAGGACCCACCGGGGAGCTGTTTTTT. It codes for CASSLDAGGPTGELFF. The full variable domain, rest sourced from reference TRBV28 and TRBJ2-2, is DVKVTQSSRYLVKRTGEKVFLECVQDMDHENMFWYRQDPGLGLRLIYFSYDVKMKEKGDIPEGYSVSREKKERFSLILESASTNQTSMYLCASSLDAGGPTGELFFGEGSRLTVL.